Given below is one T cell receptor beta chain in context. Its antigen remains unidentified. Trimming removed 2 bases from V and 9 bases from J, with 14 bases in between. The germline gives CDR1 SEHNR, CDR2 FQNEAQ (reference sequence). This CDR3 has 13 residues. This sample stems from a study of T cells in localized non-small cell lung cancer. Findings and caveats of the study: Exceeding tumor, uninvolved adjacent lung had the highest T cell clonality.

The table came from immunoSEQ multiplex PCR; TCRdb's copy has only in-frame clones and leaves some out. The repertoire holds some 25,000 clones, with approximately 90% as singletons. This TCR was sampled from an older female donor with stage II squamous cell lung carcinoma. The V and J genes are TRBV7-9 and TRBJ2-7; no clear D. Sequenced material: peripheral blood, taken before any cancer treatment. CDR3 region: CASSLFEGIGQYF. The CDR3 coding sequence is TGTGCCAGCAGCTTATTTGAAGGGATCGGGCAGTACTTC.